Described below is a single T cell receptor (beta chain) sequence and its context. Germline CDR1 reads LGHNA; CDR2 reads YNFKEQ. The CDR3 consists of 16 residues. The V and J ends lost 0 bases and 1 base respectively, with 12 bases between them. The entry originates in a study of cytomegalovirus exposure and HLA in healthy donors. The PCR used 60 Vbeta and 13 Jbeta primers. The table came from immunoSEQ multiplex PCR; TCRdb's copy has only in-frame clones and leaves some out. The sample consists of approximately 150,000 clones, roughly 76% of them appearing once. The V gene is TRBV4-2, the J gene TRBJ1-1; the D gene is possibly TRBD1 (5 bases). The sample taken for sequencing was PBMCs. This sequence was found in a female donor in good health and CMV-seronegative. CDR3 DNA sequence: TGTGCCAGCAGCCAAGATTACGACAGTCGGAACACTGAAGCTTTCTTT. Protein: CASSQDYDSRNTEAFF.